A selection of T cell receptor beta chains follows, all from one sample in a study of identical twins. One entry per CDR3 protein, called by TCRdb with MiXCR from the 5' RACE reads. The sample lists 1.5 million to 2 million distinct CDR3 sequences, 25% to 35% occurring once. Input material: cord blood. The receptors originated from a newborn girl in good health. The CDR3 runs from the conserved cysteine through the conserved F or W. D genes are given only for firm matches. Clone size is shown for a subset of rows, as once, few, many or a class of expanded clone.

clone_size,d_call,v_call,j_call,cdr3_aa,cdr3_nt
once,-,TRBV6-5,TRBJ2-1,CASASSGNEQFF,TGTGCCAGCGCAAGTTCCGGAAATGAGCAGTTCTTC
-,-,TRBV15,TRBJ1-2,CATSREGEEEGGYTF,TGTGCCACCAGCAGAGAGGGGGAAGAAGAGGGAGGCTACACCTTC
-,TRBD1,TRBV4-2,TRBJ2-5,CASSQPGQGQETQYF,TGTGCCAGCAGCCAACCAGGACAGGGTCAAGAGACCCAGTACTTC
few,-,TRBV7-2,TRBJ1-1,CASSSKPSQVLLNTEAFF,TGTGCCAGCAGCTCCAAGCCTTCACAGGTCCTCCTGAACACTGAAGCTTTCTTT
-,TRBD2,TRBV6-5,TRBJ2-1,CASSYSTGTTLSYNEQFF,TGTGCCAGCAGTTACTCGACCGGGACTACCCTCTCCTACAATGAGCAGTTCTTC
-,TRBD1,TRBV10-3,TRBJ2-3,CAISELRPSGDRGTDTQYF,TGTGCCATCAGTGAGCTCCGCCCGTCCGGTGACAGGGGAACAGATACGCAGTATTTT
many,-,TRBV10-3,TRBJ2-3,CAIGGREGTDTQYF,TGTGCCATCGGCGGCAGGGAGGGCACAGATACGCAGTATTTT
-,-,TRBV7-2,TRBJ2-7,CASSPLYNSYEQYF,TGTGCCAGCAGCCCCCTATACAACTCCTACGAGCAGTACTTC
few,-,TRBV20-1,TRBJ2-7,CSARDLGQAAEQYF,TGCAGTGCTAGAGATCTCGGGCAGGCGGCCGAGCAGTACTTC
few,-,TRBV7-9,TRBJ2-7,CASSLAIGVQEQYF,TGTGCCAGCAGCTTAGCGATCGGGGTGCAAGAGCAGTACTTC
-,TRBD2,TRBV3-1,TRBJ2-7,CASSRGTSGVDEQYF,TGTGCCAGCAGCCGCGGGACTAGCGGGGTTGACGAGCAGTACTTC
few,TRBD2,TRBV11-2,TRBJ2-7,CASSLLSGSSYNEQYF,TGTGCCAGCAGCTTACTCAGCGGGAGCTCCTACAATGAGCAGTACTTC
-,TRBD1,TRBV7-2,TRBJ1-4,CASSLARGTGGEKLFF,TGTGCCAGCAGCTTAGCGCGGGGGACAGGGGGTGAAAAACTGTTTTTT
few,-,TRBV27,TRBJ2-5,CASSLNLQETQYF,TGTGCCAGCAGTTTAAACCTACAAGAGACCCAGTACTTC
few,TRBD1,TRBV6-8,TRBJ2-3,CASREPGQGGTDTQYF,TGTGCCAGCAGGGAACCGGGACAGGGCGGCACAGATACGCAGTATTTT
-,TRBD2,TRBV7-9,TRBJ2-1,CAILGLAVEGQFF,TGTGCCATCCTCGGACTAGCGGTTGAAGGGCAGTTCTTC
-,TRBD1,TRBV7-9,TRBJ1-6,CASSLGRQGYNSPLHF,TGTGCCAGCAGCTTAGGTCGACAGGGCTATAATTCACCCCTCCACTTT
-,-,TRBV12-3/TRBV12-4,TRBJ1-6,CASADSPINSPLHF,TGTGCCAGCGCGGACAGTCCCATTAATTCACCCCTCCACTTT
-,TRBD2,TRBV29-1,TRBJ2-3,CSVEELAGGVDTQYF,TGCAGCGTTGAAGAACTAGCGGGAGGGGTAGATACGCAGTATTTT
-,TRBD1,TRBV12-3/TRBV12-4,TRBJ1-2,CASSLPTGGNYGYTF,TGTGCCAGCAGTTTACCGACAGGGGGCAACTATGGCTACACCTTC
-,-,TRBV19,TRBJ2-5,CASSISGTEETQYF,TGTGCCAGTAGTATCTCCGGGACGGAAGAGACCCAGTACTTC
-,TRBD1,TRBV20-1,TRBJ1-1,CSARDLTGPTEAFF,TGCAGTGCTAGAGACCTGACAGGGCCCACTGAAGCTTTCTTT
-,TRBD1,TRBV14,TRBJ2-3,CASSQDGQVITDTQYF,TGTGCCAGCAGCCAAGACGGACAGGTGATCACAGATACGCAGTATTTT
many,-,TRBV28,TRBJ2-5,CASSLFGLTQETQYF,TGTGCCAGCAGTTTATTTGGGTTAACTCAAGAGACCCAGTACTTC
-,-,TRBV24-1,TRBJ2-3,CATSDPSRGFTDTQYF,TGTGCCACCAGTGATCCGTCGAGGGGATTCACAGATACGCAGTATTTT
few,-,TRBV10-3,TRBJ2-5,CAIGRGDQETQYF,TGTGCCATCGGCAGGGGGGACCAAGAGACCCAGTACTTC
few,TRBD2,TRBV5-1,TRBJ2-3,CASRAGGLTDTQYF,TGCGCCAGCAGGGCGGGGGGGCTCACAGATACGCAGTATTTT
-,TRBD1,TRBV29-1,TRBJ1-2,CSVGLGQGRGSSNYGYTF,TGCAGCGTTGGGTTAGGACAGGGGAGGGGATCCTCTAACTATGGCTACACCTTC
-,-,TRBV16,TRBJ1-2,CASTLVGGFYGYTF,TGTGCCAGCACCCTGGTGGGCGGATTCTATGGCTACACCTTC
-,TRBD1,TRBV20-1,TRBJ2-3,CSAWAGGDTQYF,TGCAGTGCTTGGGCAGGGGGAGATACGCAGTATTTT
once,-,TRBV6-2/TRBV6-3,TRBJ2-3,CASSYSRVRDTQYF,TGTGCCAGCAGTTACTCGAGGGTTAGGGATACGCAGTATTTT
few,-,TRBV20-1,TRBJ1-2,CSARDQANYGYTF,TGCAGTGCTAGAGATCAGGCTAACTATGGCTACACCTTC
few,-,TRBV27,TRBJ1-6,CASSDDRSSSYNSPLHF,TGTGCCAGCAGTGACGACAGAAGCAGCTCCTATAATTCACCCCTCCACTTT
few,-,TRBV20-1,TRBJ2-7,CSAARQANYEQYF,TGCAGTGCTGCCCGACAAGCCAACTACGAGCAGTACTTC
-,TRBD1,TRBV5-1,TRBJ2-2,CASSLIRQGNTGELFF,TGCGCCAGCAGCCTAATAAGACAGGGAAACACCGGGGAGCTGTTTTTT
-,-,TRBV10-3,TRBJ1-4,CAISDPHGGPNEKLFF,TGTGCCATCAGTGACCCTCACGGGGGGCCTAATGAAAAACTGTTTTTT
-,TRBD1,TRBV5-6,TRBJ1-5,CASSYRTGLGNQPQHF,TGTGCCAGCAGCTACAGGACAGGACTAGGCAATCAGCCCCAGCATTTT
few,TRBD2,TRBV5-6,TRBJ2-4,CASSGTIGNIQYF,TGTGCCAGCAGCGGGACTATAGGAAACATTCAGTACTTC
few,-,TRBV12-3/TRBV12-4,TRBJ2-2,CASRVNGGNTGELFF,TGTGCCAGCAGGGTGAATGGCGGAAACACCGGGGAGCTGTTTTTT
few,TRBD1,TRBV25-1,TRBJ1-1,CASSATGVTEAFF,TGTGCCAGCAGTGCCACAGGGGTCACTGAAGCTTTCTTT
many,-,TRBV27,TRBJ2-3,CASTTLGRTQYF,TGTGCCAGCACGACCCTAGGGAGAACGCAGTATTTT
-,TRBD2,TRBV20-1,TRBJ2-1,CSARVRASGYNEQFF,TGCAGTGCTAGAGTCAGGGCTAGCGGCTACAATGAGCAGTTCTTC
few,-,TRBV7-6,TRBJ1-1,CASSLGSANTEAFF,TGTGCCAGCAGTTTGGGGTCGGCGAACACTGAAGCTTTCTTT
-,-,TRBV7-9,TRBJ2-1,CASSSALDEQFF,TGTGCCAGCAGCTCCGCGTTGGATGAGCAGTTCTTC